The source of this T cell receptor (beta chain) is a study of blood T cell repertoires in COVID-19. Study information: COVID-19 samples collected from the United States, Italy and Spain covered acute and convalescent phases. PBMCs, B-cell-depleted T cells, or T cells were the source of the cDNA or gDNA that made up the material.

Original data processing: Estimation of nucleated cell counts relied on the amplification of reference gene primers. TCRdb's table, derived via immunoSEQ multiplex PCR, lists solely in-frame clones and lacks some. The V and J calls and the clone size are those of that table, but D and trimming were determined from the DNA. The sample consists of about 280,000 clones, approximately 85% of them appearing once. J lost 8 bases, V lost 2 bases, and 7 bases had no gene match. Germline V gene lookup returns CDR1 MNHEY and CDR2 SVGAGI. This CDR3 comprises 15 residues. Sequencing was performed on peripheral blood. This sequence was found in a woman between 65 and 79 years old with acute or convalescent COVID-19. The chain carries TRBV6-5 and TRBJ1-4; the match to TRBD1 covers 8 bases. The CDR3 sequence is CASSYEDRALEKLFF. CDR3 nucleotides: TGTGCCAGCAGTTACGAGGACAGGGCGTTGGAAAAACTGTTTTTT.